Listed below are T cell receptor beta chains from one sample, sequenced in a study of blood T cells in healthy people across ages. TCRdb re-derived calls from the 5' RACE reads in MiXCR, one entry per CDR3 protein. The table shows a few hundred thousand distinct CDR3 sequences, with about 55% occurring only once. The specimen sequenced was blood. Source of these receptors: a man aged 55 to 70 in good health. CDR3s include the opening cysteine and the closing phenylalanine or tryptophan. The D gene is left open where the match is weak.

TRBJ1-5 | - | TRBV30 | CAWSRKDQPQHF
- | - | TRBV20-1 | CSARGQRGSGETQYF
TRBJ2-7 | - | TRBV5-1 | CASSVLRGTYEQYF
TRBJ2-1 | TRBD1 | TRBV12-3/TRBV12-4 | CASSSTGEVDEQFF
TRBJ2-3 | - | TRBV5-6 | CTSSLGYPTDTQYF
TRBJ2-4 | - | TRBV24-1 | CATIPGQSFRENIQYF
TRBJ2-3 | TRBD2 | TRBV9 | CASSSSEGLLTDTQYF
TRBJ2-6 | - | TRBV16 | CASSQLVQRASGANVLTF
TRBJ2-7 | - | TRBV7-9 | CASSAVQSHNEQYF
TRBJ2-3 | TRBD2 | TRBV20-1 | CSAREIAGSTDTQYF
TRBJ1-6 | TRBD1 | TRBV7-2 | CASSPGGTYNSPLHF
TRBJ2-1 | TRBD2 | TRBV10-2 | CASSEWLAEGPYNEQFF
TRBJ2-5 | - | TRBV4-1 | CASSLDGARGQETQYF
TRBJ2-7 | - | TRBV29-1 | CSVENHRTEGFYEQYF
TRBJ1-2 | - | TRBV11-2 | CASSLVGESGYTF
TRBJ2-1 | - | TRBV20-1 | CSAWTESYNEQFF
TRBJ2-1 | TRBD2 | TRBV4-2 | CASSLGLAGGNEQFF
TRBJ2-7 | - | TRBV4-2 | CASSHSPGTEQYF
TRBJ2-4 | - | TRBV5-1 | CASSPRGRQENIQYF
TRBJ2-1 | - | TRBV7-9 | CASSLTGGLSNEQFF
TRBJ2-1 | - | TRBV7-2 | CASSFQGYNEQFF
TRBJ2-3 | - | TRBV27 | CASNMDRTTDTQYF
TRBJ2-5 | TRBD1 | TRBV7-2 | CASSPRFPRGRQETQYF
TRBJ1-5 | - | TRBV27 | CASSWGLGNQPQHF
TRBJ1-2 | - | TRBV20-1 | CSAPTCRDGYGYTF
TRBJ2-7 | TRBD1 | TRBV28 | CASTGTGSYGQYF